The 8 T cell receptor beta chains below come from one sample, sequenced in a study of CD4+ T cells in melanoma. Only in-frame clones appear in the TCRdb table, and some are missing; sequencing was by immunoSEQ multiplex PCR. The profile shows roughly 150,000 clones, about nine tenths of them singletons. The receptors shown here come from a human donor with melanoma.

The chain is built from TRBV6-1 and TRBJ1-5, with 7 nucleotides matching TRBD1. The J segment lost 3 bases and the V segment lost 6 bases, leaving 8 bases of the junction unmatched. Germline values: CDR1 MNHNS, CDR2 SASEGT. The CDR3 contains 15 residues. In DNA form, the CDR3 reads TGTGCCAGCAGAGCCGACAGGGCAGTCAATCAGCCCCAGCATTTT. It encodes CASRADRAVNQPQHF.

The rearrangement links TRBV11-2 to TRBJ1-2; 7 bases fit TRBD1. The CDR3 extends over 14 amino acids. After removal of 4 bases from V and 8 bases from J, the junction contained 10 bases not matched to a gene. The V gene's germline CDR1 is SGHAT and CDR2 FQNNGV. In DNA, the CDR3 is TGTGCCAGCAGCTCCCGCCCGGGACAGACGGGCTACACCTTC. This gives the protein CASSSRPGQTGYTF. Using reference TRBV11-2 and TRBJ1-2 for the parts outside the CDR3, the full variable domain is EAGVAQSPRYKIIEKRQSVAFWCNPISGHATLYWYQQILGQGPKLLIQFQNNGVVDDSQLPKDRFSAERLKGVDSTLKIQPAKLEDSAVYLCASSSRPGQTGYTFGSGTRLTVV.

This rearrangement joins TRBV5-6 to TRBJ2-3; 11 bases are a match to TRBD2. V was pared by 2 bases and J by 4 bases, with 12 bases of the junction left unmatched. Germline V gene data show CDR1 as SGHDT and CDR2 as YYEEEE. The CDR3 is made up of 18 amino acids. As DNA, the CDR3 is TGTGCCAGCAGCTTCCTAGCGGGAGGTGGCCGGGGGCCAGATACGCAGTATTTT. This gives the protein CASSFLAGGGRGPDTQYF.

The chain has TRBV13 and TRBJ2-7, with TRBD2 matching 15 bases. J lost 2 bases, V lost 5 bases, and 7 bases had no gene match. The CDR3 spans 17 residues. CDR1 PRHDT and CDR2 FYEKMQ come from the germline V gene (reference sequence). The CDR3 reads CASSTPGLAGGPYEQYF. The CDR3 DNA reads as TGTGCCAGCAGCACCCCGGGACTAGCGGGGGGACCCTACGAGCAGTACTTC.

This clone was counted a single time. Other nucleotide sequences from this sample produce the same CDR3. The chain is built from TRBV6-1 and TRBJ1-1; 10 nucleotides align to TRBD1. J was trimmed by 7 bases and V by 2 bases; bases with no gene match: 7. In germline, CDR1 is MNHNS, CDR2 SASEGT. This CDR3 spans 15 amino acids. For the CDR3, the DNA is TGTGCCAGCAGTGAAACTCGGACAGGGGGAAATGAAGCTTTCTTT. Its protein product is CASSETRTGGNEAFF.

The V and J genes are TRBV28 and TRBJ2-5, with 8 bases that match TRBD1. The CDR3 spans 16 residues. Germline CDR1 is MDHEN and CDR2 is SYDVKM. V dropped 0 bases and J dropped 4; count of bases not matched to a gene: 7. Written as DNA, the CDR3 is TGTGCCAGCAGTTTATGGTCGACAGGGGCGGGAGAGACCCAGTACTTC. Translated: CASSLWSTGAGETQYF.

The genes are TRBV19 and TRBJ1-5; D may be TRBD1 (6 bases). Germline V CDR1 and CDR2: LNHDA, SQIVND (reference sequence). CDR3 length equals 14 residues. Trimming shortened V by 7 bases and J by 7 bases, and 17 bases separated the two germline ends. CDR3 nucleotides: TGTGCCAGTACTAATAGGGGGGTTCGGCAGCCCCAGCATTTT. Translated, it gives CASTNRGVRQPQHF.

This clone was counted once. The chain uses TRBV4-2 and TRBJ2-3, with 9 bases lining up with TRBD2. This CDR3 comprises 16 residues. Unmatched junction bases numbered 5, after V lost 0 bases and J lost 4 bases. Germline loops: CDR1 LGHNA, CDR2 YNFKEQ. The CDR3 loop reads CASSQDPSGAPDTQYF. The CDR3 DNA is TGTGCCAGCAGCCAAGATCCTAGCGGGGCCCCAGATACGCAGTATTTT.